Presented here are 14 T cell receptor beta chains from one specimen sequenced in a study of OX40 agonist ivuxolimab in advanced cancers. Profiled with immunoSEQ multiplex PCR; TCRdb holds only in-frame clones, not every one. The sample holds tens of thousands of clones, roughly 73% seen once. Source: CD4+ or CD8+ T cells sorted from blood, taken in a trial of the OX40 agonist ivuxolimab. All receptors derive from an adult with an advanced solid tumor such as melanoma, head and neck, liver or kidney cancer.

V usage is TRBV7-8 and J usage is TRBJ1-4; D is possibly TRBD1 (5 bases). The CDR3 is 13 amino acids. Trimming removed 6 bases from V and 5 bases from J, with 10 bases in between. Germline V gene sequence: CDR1 SGHVS, CDR2 FQNEAQ. CDR3 sequence (DNA): TGTGCCAGCAGGTGGGGGGGAAATGAAAAACTGTTTTTT. Translation gives CASRWGGNEKLFF. Combining the CDR3 with reference TRBV7-8 and TRBJ1-4 gives the whole variable domain GAGVSQSPRYKVAKRGQDVALRCDPISGHVSLFWYQQALGQGPEFLTYFQNEAQLDKSGLPSDRFFAERPEGSVSTLKIQRTQQEDSAVYLCASRWGGNEKLFFGSGTQLSVL.

This clone was detected only a few times. The J gene is TRBJ1-2, the V gene TRBV28; D gene unclear. The V end was cut by 3 bases, the J end by 5 bases, with 19 bases between. The CDR3 loop spans 16 amino acids. Looked up from germline, CDR1 is MDHEN and CDR2 is SYDVKM. This CDR3 reads CASSLGRSRGAYGYTF. DNA of the CDR3: TGTGCCAGCAGTTTGGGTCGATCCCGGGGAGCGTATGGCTACACCTTC.

This rearrangement joins TRBV6-5 to TRBJ1-2; a weak D match, TRBD1 (5 bases). Germline V CDR1 and CDR2: MNHEY, SVGAGI. The CDR3 loop spans 13 amino acids. The V end lost 2 bases, the J end lost 8 bases, and 12 bases lay between the germline ends. The DNA for the CDR3 is TGTGCCAGCAGTTACATCAGGGCTATGGGCTACACCTTC. It yields the protein CASSYIRAMGYTF.

V is TRBV7-2 and J is TRBJ1-2; the D gene is possibly TRBD1 (5 bases). This CDR3 region has 15 residues. CDR1 SGHTA and CDR2 FQGNSA come from the germline V gene. Trimming pared 1 base from V and 5 bases from J, leaving 14 bases between. The CDR3 loop is CASSLGSGMSYGYTF. The CDR3 DNA reads TGTGCCAGCAGCTTAGGATCAGGGATGAGTTATGGCTACACCTTC.

In regard to this clone: This CDR3 is also generated by other DNA sequences in the sample. The chain is built from TRBV5-8 and TRBJ1-2; D is uncertain. CDR1 SGHTS and CDR2 YDEGEE come from the germline V gene. Trimming left V 0 bases short and J 2 bases short, with 11 bases between. This CDR3 spans 15 amino acids. The DNA of the CDR3 is TGTGCCAGCAGCTTGGAATTAACAGCCAACTATGGCTACACCTTC. Protein product: CASSLELTANYGYTF.

The chain couples TRBV27 to TRBJ2-7; perhaps TRBD1 as D (6 bases). Trimming shortened V by 6 bases and J by 4 bases, and 19 bases separated the two germline ends. The CDR3 totals 15 residues. CDR1 is MNHEY and CDR2 is SMNVEV in the germline V gene (reference sequence). The CDR3: CASRPDSAGVYEQYF. The CDR3 DNA follows: TGTGCCAGCAGGCCCGATTCGGCAGGGGTTTACGAGCAGTACTTC.

The chain carries TRBV30 and TRBJ2-3; the D gene is possibly TRBD2 (6 bases). V dropped 3 bases and J dropped 5 bases, with 15 bases sitting between them. Germline V CDR1 and CDR2: GTSNPN, SVGIG (reference sequence). This CDR3 region has 14 residues. The CDR3 region has the DNA TGTGCCTGGAGAGGCGGGGAGTTTGGAGATACGCAGTATTTT. Protein sequence: CAWRGGEFGDTQYF.

V and J are TRBV28 and TRBJ1-2, with D possibly TRBD1 on 6 matching bases. The CDR3 is made up of 14 amino acids. V was cut by 5 bases and J by 0 bases, with 10 bases left in between. CDR1 and CDR2 from the germline V gene are MDHEN and SYDVKM. In DNA form, the CDR3 reads TGTGCCAGCAGTGACAGGTTTTCTAACTATGGCTACACCTTC. Translated, it gives CASSDRFSNYGYTF.

The J gene is TRBJ1-2, the V gene TRBV15; D unresolved. V was cut by 1 base and J by 6 bases, with 15 bases left in between. This CDR3 is 15 amino acids long. Germline CDR1 LNHNV, CDR2 YYDKDF (reference sequence). The CDR3 DNA is TGTGCCACCAGCAGAGGAAGTGTAGGGCGTGATGGCTACACCTTC. The encoded protein is CATSRGSVGRDGYTF.

This clone was observed a handful of times. This chain connects TRBV28 to TRBJ1-4; 9 nucleotides align to TRBD1. The CDR3 runs 15 residues. CDR1 and CDR2 (germline): MDHEN, SYDVKM. V shed 1 base, J shed 4 bases, and the junction held 1 base outside the gene matches. CDR3 nucleotide sequence: TGTGCCAGCAGTTTATCGGGACAGGGTAATGAAAAACTGTTTTTT. This gives the protein CASSLSGQGNEKLFF.

The CDR3 is CASSRGPNSGNTIYF. DNA of the CDR3: TGTGCCAGCTCAAGGGGCCCAAACTCTGGAAACACCATATATTTT. This chain uses TRBV18 with TRBJ1-3; perhaps TRBD1 as D (5 bases). The CDR3 consists of 15 residues. Per the germline V gene, CDR1 is KGHSH and CDR2 is LQKENI. V lost 5 bases and J 0 bases, leaving 11 bases between the germline ends.

The rearrangement links TRBV7-2 to TRBJ2-5, with D possibly being TRBD1 or TRBD2 (5 bases each). Germline V gene lookup returns CDR1 SGHTA and CDR2 FQGNSA. This CDR3 is built from 15 residues. V dropped 5 bases and J dropped 2 bases, with 15 bases sitting between them. The CDR3 here is CASSPQWGKQETQYF. The CDR3 region has the DNA TGTGCCAGCAGCCCCCAGTGGGGGAAGCAAGAGACCCAGTACTTC.

This clone was observed a single time. The gene calls are TRBV19 and TRBJ2-7; D is undetermined. The CDR3 totals 13 residues. The germline V gene has CDR1 LNHDA and CDR2 SQIVND (reference sequence). Deletions cut 1 base from V and 1 base from J, with 5 bases between. CDR3 loop: CASSIARSYEQYF. CDR3 nucleotide sequence: TGTGCCAGTAGTATAGCCAGATCCTACGAGCAGTACTTC.

The chain links TRBV23-1 to TRBJ1-2; perhaps TRBD1 as D (5 bases). TRBV23-1 is labeled an ORF, and its function is uncertain. V was cut by 1 base and J by 7 bases, with 10 bases left in between. This CDR3 spans 13 amino acids. CDR3 coding DNA: TGCGCCAGCAGTCAATTCGGGGCGGGTGGCTACACCTTC. Its translation is CASSQFGAGGYTF.